The next 18 T cell receptor beta chains were all read from a single sample in a study of spatial heterogeneity in lung cancer. Points from the study as a whole: Intratumoral expanded alpha and beta TCR counts were found to track tumor mutation counts.

Via MiXCR, TCRdb re-called the 5' RACE reads, giving one row per CDR3 protein. Among roughly 5,800 distinct CDR3 sequences listed, about 14% were seen once. For these TCRs, the target antigens are not known. The time point: sample taken at primary tumor resection. This material consisted of lung tumor tissue, taken at surgery. Receptor source: a male donor with early-stage non-small cell lung cancer.

By frequency in the sample, this clonotype is medium-sized. Within a library made for alpha chains, this beta chain is off target, and its count is uninformative. The chain combines TRBV7-3 with TRBJ1-6; a possible D gene is TRBD1 (6 bases). The V gene lost 2 bases and the J gene lost 7 bases, with 12 bases spanning the gap. Per germline, CDR1 SGHTA and CDR2 FQGTGA. This CDR3 has 15 residues. CDR3 protein: CASSLVAGENSPLHF. Here the CDR3 DNA reads TGTGCCAGCAGCTTAGTAGCAGGGGAGAATTCACCCCTCCACTTT. The full variable domain, in which reference TRBV7-3 and TRBJ1-6 provide the parts outside the CDR3, is GAGVSQTPSNKVTEKGKYVELRCDPISGHTALYWYRQSLGQGPEFLIYFQGTGAADDSGLPNDRFFAVRPEGSVSTLKIQRTERGDSAVYLCASSLVAGENSPLHFGNGTRLTVT.

Ten or more counts support this clonotype. Little can be read into the size of this beta chain, an off-target read in a library designed for alpha chains. The chain is built from TRBV11-2 and TRBJ2-7; 11 bases match TRBD2. CDR1 is SGHAT and CDR2 is FQNNGV in the germline V gene. The CDR3 runs 15 residues. V gave up 6 bases and J gave up 5 bases; unmatched junction bases: 9. The CDR3 spells CASSQTSGSFDEQYF. CDR3 coding DNA: TGTGCCAGCAGTCAAACTAGCGGGAGTTTCGACGAGCAGTACTTC.

This clonotype was counted ten times or more. Since the library was made to target alpha chains, this beta chain is a stray read and its abundance is not meaningful. The V and J genes are TRBV28 and TRBJ2-7, with unresolved D. Trimming pared 6 bases from V and 2 bases from J, leaving 5 bases between. The CDR3 has 11 amino acids. Germline CDR1 and CDR2: MDHEN and SYDVKM. CDR3 region: CASSRAYEQYF. In DNA form, the CDR3 reads TGTGCCAGCAGCCGAGCCTACGAGCAGTACTTC.

This clonotype is medium-sized. A library made for alpha chains picked up this beta chain off target, so its size means little. The chain has TRBV9 and TRBJ2-2; 8 positions agree with TRBD2. The CDR3 has 17 residues. J lost 6 bases, V lost 1 base, and 11 bases had no gene match. Germline CDR1 SGDLS, CDR2 YYNGEE. The CDR3 sequence is CASSVYSGRGGPGELFF. CDR3 in DNA: TGTGCCAGCAGCGTATACAGCGGGAGAGGGGGACCCGGGGAGCTGTTTTTT.

Ten or more counts support this clonotype. Since it is a stray read in a library aimed at alpha chains, this beta chain has a size that is not meaningful. The chain has TRBV7-2 and TRBJ2-6; tentatively, D is TRBD2 (5 bases). Per germline, CDR1 SGHTA and CDR2 FQGNSA. The CDR3 length is 16 residues. Trimming pared 0 bases from V and 2 bases from J, leaving 8 bases between. CDR3 in DNA: TGTGCCAGCAGCTTAGCGGCCGGGGCTGGGGCCAACGTCCTGACTTTC. As protein: CASSLAAGAGANVLTF.

This clonotype showed up many times. The library was prepared for alpha chains; this beta chain is a stray read, so its frequency means little. Written as DNA, the CDR3 is TGTGCCATCAGTGATGGTGGGAGGGCCGGCGGGGAGCTGTTTTTT. It is translated as CAISDGGRAGGELFF. The V call is TRBV10-3, the J call TRBJ2-2, with 7 bases matching TRBD2. The ends lost 3 bases at V and 7 bases at J; junction bases unmatched: 8. The CDR3 has 15 residues. Germline V gene sequence: CDR1 ENHRY, CDR2 SYGVKD.

This clonotype is medium-sized in the sample. This beta chain is off target for a library built for alpha chains, so its abundance means little. For the CDR3, the DNA is TGTGCCAGCAGCGGGGACAGGGGGACGGGTACGCAGTATTTT. Translating gives CASSGDRGTGTQYF. This chain connects TRBV5-4 to TRBJ2-3; 11 bases agree with TRBD1. Per germline, CDR1 SGHNT and CDR2 YYREEE (reference sequence). Trimming cost V 4 bases and J 8 bases; bases outside gene matches: 6. The CDR3 runs to 14 residues.

In its sample, this clonotype is medium-sized. Found in a library prepared for alpha chains, this beta chain is an off-target read, and its abundance has little meaning. The chain employs TRBV29-1 and TRBJ2-3; unclear D gene. The V gene lost 4 bases and the J gene lost 0 bases, with 11 bases spanning the gap. The CDR3 spans 14 residues. Germline CDR1 is SQVTM and CDR2 is ANQGSEA. CDR3 in amino acids: CSVGPQSSTDTQYF. CDR3 bases: TGCAGCGTTGGCCCCCAATCTAGCACAGATACGCAGTATTTT.

On this clonotype itself: This beta chain is a stray read from a library made for alpha chains; its abundance is not meaningful. The chain employs TRBV29-1 and TRBJ1-2; 9 nucleotides line up with TRBD1. The CDR3 loop spans 14 amino acids. V lost 4 bases to trimming and J lost 5 bases; unmatched junction nucleotides: 8. The germline V gene has CDR1 SQVTM and CDR2 ANQGSEA. CDR3 sequence reads: CSVVPGQGVYGYTF. The CDR3 bases are TGCAGCGTTGTTCCGGGACAGGGAGTTTATGGCTACACCTTC. The full variable domain, its missing parts supplied by reference TRBV29-1 and TRBJ1-2, is SAVISQKPSRDICQRGTSLTIQCQVDSQVTMMFWYRQQPGQSLTLIATANQGSEATYESGFVIDKFPISRPNLTFSTLTVSNMSPEDSSIYLCSVVPGQGVYGYTFGSGTRLTVV.

By frequency in the sample, this clonotype is medium-sized. This beta chain slipped into a library made for alpha chains as a stray read, so its size is not meaningful. This sequence joins TRBV9 and TRBJ2-3; 7 bases align to TRBD1. The CDR3 covers 15 residues. Per the germline V gene, CDR1 is SGDLS and CDR2 is YYNGEE. Trimming removed 3 bases from V and 0 bases from J; junction bases left unmatched: 4. CDR3 bases: TGTGCCAGCAGCGCCCGACAGGGTAGCACAGATACGCAGTATTTT. Amino acid sequence: CASSARQGSTDTQYF.

Sample share makes this clonotype medium-sized. This beta chain represents an off-target read in a library built for alpha chains; its size is of limited meaning. V and J are TRBV28 and TRBJ2-5, with a weak D call TRBD1 (6 bases). Germline loops: CDR1 MDHEN, CDR2 SYDVKM. The germline V and J ends were trimmed by 5 bases and 13 bases, with 23 bases remaining between them. The CDR3 loop spans 14 amino acids. CDR3 sequence: CASSPGHKPPQGYF. CDR3 nucleotides: TGTGCCAGCAGTCCCGGACATAAGCCCCCACAGGGGTACTTC.

This clonotype has a count of ten or more. This beta chain is an unintended read in a library built for alpha chains; its size means little. The chain uses TRBV20-1 and TRBJ2-2; D possibly corresponds to TRBD1 (6 bases). CDR3 length equals 13 residues. Germline CDR1 DFQATT, CDR2 SNEGSKA (reference sequence). V lost 1 base and J lost 4, with 7 bases in between. The CDR3 region has the DNA TGCAGTGCTAGAGCAGGGGCCACCGGGGAGCTGTTTTTT. Translated, it gives CSARAGATGELFF.

This clonotype was picked up many times. This beta chain was picked up by a library intended for alpha chains and is off target, so its count carries little meaning. CDR3 protein: CASSQGGPNSPLHF. The CDR3 region has the DNA TGTGCCAGCAGCCAGGGGGGGCCTAATTCACCCCTCCACTTT. V gene TRBV11-2 combines with J gene TRBJ1-6; TRBD1 matches 7 bases. The CDR3 runs to 14 residues. The junction had 4 bases not matched to a gene; V was cut back by 5 bases and J by 6 bases. Germline-derived CDR1 and CDR2 are SGHAT and FQNNGV.

This clonotype is medium-sized within its sample. This beta chain is a stray sequence in a library constructed for alpha chains; its clone size is not meaningful. In nucleotides, the CDR3 is TGTGCCAGCAGTTACCAAGACCAAGAGACCCAGTACTTC. As protein: CASSYQDQETQYF. V is TRBV6-2 or TRBV6-3 and J is TRBJ2-5, with D unclear. In germline, CDR1 is MNHEY, CDR2 SVGEGT. Trimming pared 2 bases from V and 0 bases from J, leaving 4 bases between. This CDR3 has 13 amino acids.

This clonotype rates as medium-sized. The library was built for alpha chains, so this beta chain is an off-target read and its size means little. The chain recombines TRBV12-3 or TRBV12-4 with TRBJ2-7, with D possibly TRBD2 on 6 matching bases. Trimming stripped 3 bases from V and 4 bases from J, with 10 bases between. This CDR3 region has 13 residues. The CDR3 DNA reads as TGTGCCAGCAGTTTTACTAGCAGATACGAGCAGTACTTC. As protein: CASSFTSRYEQYF.

This clonotype is medium-sized. Because the library targeted alpha chains, this beta chain is an off-target read whose size means little. This chain uses TRBV29-1 with TRBJ1-1; no reliable D call. V lost 4 bases to trimming and J lost 0 bases, with 6 bases between them. Germline V gene data show CDR1 as SQVTM and CDR2 as ANQGSEA. CDR3 length: 12 amino acids. The CDR3 DNA sequence: TGCAGCGTTGGGACGGTGAACACTGAAGCTTTCTTT. It specifies CSVGTVNTEAFF.

This clonotype was detected only a few times. This may be a read error: a much more frequent sequence differs by one nucleotide. This beta chain is an off-target read within a library intended for alpha chains, so its frequency means little. The chain is built from TRBV20-1 and TRBJ1-4; 12 nucleotides align to TRBD1. The CDR3 runs 14 residues. CDR1 is DFQATT, CDR2 SNEGSKA, per germline (reference sequence). The CDR3 here is CGVRDRGLGEKLFF. CDR3 sequence (DNA): TGCGGTGTCCGGGACAGGGGGCTCGGTGAAAAACTGTTTTTT.

This clonotype was counted many times. Being off target in a library aimed at alpha chains, this beta chain has a size of little meaning. The chain is built from TRBV7-8 and TRBJ2-1, with 9 bases lining up with TRBD2. The CDR3 has 19 amino acids. V gave up 2 bases and J gave up 0 bases; unmatched junction bases: 11. Per the germline V gene, CDR1 is SGHVS and CDR2 is FQNEAQ. CDR3 in amino acids: CASSLRGLAESSSYNEQFF. Written as DNA, the CDR3 is TGTGCCAGCAGCTTAAGGGGACTAGCCGAATCGAGCTCCTACAATGAGCAGTTCTTC.